This TCR beta chain derives from a study of blood T cell repertoires in COVID-19. In the study overall: From T cells, B-cell-depleted T cells, or PBMCs came the material, which was cDNA or gDNA.

The CDR3 has 18 amino acids. The J segment lost 2 bases and the V segment lost 4 bases, leaving 6 bases of the junction unmatched. Per the germline V gene, CDR1 is KGHDR and CDR2 is SFDVKD. Data came from immunoSEQ multiplex PCR; TCRdb stores just in-frame clones and leaves some out. The table has 150,000 to 200,000 clones, 65% to 90% seen once. This clonotype originated in a man aged 50-60 years with active or convalescent COVID-19. The J gene is TRBJ2-1, the V gene TRBV24-1; the match to TRBD2 covers 14 bases. The specimen sequenced was peripheral blood. The CDR3 DNA sequence: TGTGCCACCAGTGACCCTGGACTAGCGGGAGGTACCTACAATGAGCAGTTCTTC. Protein: CATSDPGLAGGTYNEQFF.